This passage covers 18 T cell receptor beta chains from one sample sequenced in a study of blood T cell repertoires in COVID-19. Libraries were prepared by immunoSEQ multiplex PCR; TCRdb keeps only in-frame clonotypes and omits some of them. Found here are some 24,000 clones, roughly 87% of them singletons; the top ten hold about 9.6%. The sequencing input was peripheral blood. Receptors originate from a man aged 70 or older with acute or convalescent COVID-19.

V gene TRBV5-1 combines with J gene TRBJ2-1; TRBD1 might be the D (5 bases). V dropped 4 bases and J dropped 0 bases, with 11 bases sitting between them. The CDR3 is made up of 15 amino acids. Per germline, CDR1 SGHRS and CDR2 YFSETQ. The CDR3 is CASSVGQSSYNEQFF. In nucleotides, the CDR3 is TGCGCCAGCAGCGTCGGACAAAGCTCCTACAATGAGCAGTTCTTC.

The chain links TRBV4-1 to TRBJ1-5; the match to TRBD1 covers 7 bases. CDR1 is MGHRA, CDR2 YSYEKL, per germline. The V and J ends lost 1 base and 1 base, in that order; junction bases with no gene match: 7. CDR3 size: 17 residues. Here the CDR3 DNA reads TGCGCCAGCAGCCAAGGGACCGGGACAGAAAGCAATCAGCCCCAGCATTTT. It specifies CASSQGTGTESNQPQHF.

The CDR3 protein is CASSFQGASWNTEAFF. The CDR3 bases are TGTGCCAGCAGCTTCCAGGGGGCGAGTTGGAACACTGAAGCTTTCTTT. The chain has TRBV7-2 and TRBJ1-1, with TRBD1 matching over 8 bases. Germline V lookup: CDR1 SGHTA, CDR2 FQGNSA. Trimming at V came to 3 bases and at J to 1 base, leaving 7 bases not matched to a gene. The CDR3 sequence is 16 residues long.

The rearrangement links TRBV5-4 to TRBJ2-2, with 10 positions matching TRBD2. Germline CDR1 and CDR2: SGHNT and YYREEE (reference sequence). The CDR3 covers 14 residues. Germline trimming cut 8 bases from V and 2 bases from J; bases unmatched to any gene: 3. CDR3 protein: CASSGRTNTGELFF. CDR3 nucleotide sequence: TGTGCCAGTAGCGGGAGGACTAACACCGGGGAGCTGTTTTTT.

The chain joins TRBV2 to TRBJ1-2; unclear D gene. There are 13 residues in the CDR3. V lost 6 bases, J lost 7 bases, and 15 bases lay in between. Germline CDR1 SNHLY, CDR2 FYNNEI. The CDR3 region is CASSVLSAGGYTF. As DNA, the CDR3 is TGTGCCAGCAGCGTCCTCTCGGCGGGTGGCTACACCTTC.

The chain employs TRBV19 and TRBJ2-3; 9 bases are shared with TRBD2. Germline V gene data show CDR1 as LNHDA and CDR2 as SQIVND (reference sequence). With V trimmed by 3 bases and J by 4 bases, 17 bases remained unmatched. This CDR3 has 19 amino acids. For the CDR3, the DNA is TGTGCCAGTAGTATCGGCGGGGGGGCAAGAAAGTTAAGAGCAGATACGCAGTATTTT. This codes for CASSIGGGARKLRADTQYF.

The chain combines TRBV19 with TRBJ2-6, with a tentative D call TRBD1 (6 bases). The V gene's germline CDR1 is LNHDA and CDR2 SQIVND (reference sequence). The CDR3 contains 16 residues. Trimming took 2 bases from V and 3 from J, leaving 11 bases between them. The CDR3 region is CASSITGRSGANVLTF. CDR3 bases: TGTGCCAGTAGTATAACAGGGCGAAGTGGGGCCAACGTCCTGACTTTC. The whole variable domain, remainder taken from reference TRBV19 and TRBJ2-6, is DGGITQSPKYLFRKEGQNVTLSCEQNLNHDAMYWYRQDPGQGLRLIYYSQIVNDFQKGDIAEGYSVSREKKESFPLTVTSAQKNPTAFYLCASSITGRSGANVLTFGAGSRLTVL.

The chain carries TRBV6-6 and TRBJ1-3, with TRBD1 as a possible D gene (6 bases). The CDR3 extends over 16 amino acids. Trimming took 7 bases from V and 3 from J, leaving 19 bases between them. Germline V CDR1 and CDR2: MNHNY, SVGAGI (reference sequence). The CDR3 DNA reads as TGTGCCAGCATCTCGGCAGGGGCTCTTAATGGAAACACCATATATTTT. Encoded protein: CASISAGALNGNTIYF.

A few counts support this clone. J is TRBJ2-2 and V is TRBV18; a weak D match, TRBD2 (6 bases). Trimming left V 4 bases short and J 7 bases short, with 10 bases between. The CDR3 extends over 13 amino acids. CDR1 and CDR2 (germline): KGHSH, LQKENI. In DNA, the CDR3 is TGTGCCAGCTCACGCGGGGCCGACGGGGAGCTGTTTTTT. It specifies CASSRGADGELFF.

This chain uses TRBV29-1 with TRBJ2-7, with 10 bases aligning to TRBD1. The ends lost 4 bases at V and 5 bases at J; junction bases unmatched: 5. Germline CDR1 SQVTM, CDR2 ANQGSEA. The CDR3 has 13 amino acids. For the CDR3, the DNA is TGCAGCGTTGGGACAGGGGGAATGAACGAGCAGTACTTC. Protein sequence: CSVGTGGMNEQYF.

The chain is built from TRBV18 and TRBJ2-7, with D hard to call. The V end lost 3 bases, the J end lost 2 bases, and 14 bases lay between the germline ends. CDR3 length: 15 residues. CDR1 and CDR2 from the germline V gene are KGHSH and LQKENI. The CDR3 DNA reads as TGTGCCAGCTCACCGCTTACCGGTTCCCCCTACGAGCAGTACTTC. Its protein is CASSPLTGSPYEQYF.

V gene TRBV19 combines with J gene TRBJ1-1, with D possibly TRBD1 on 5 matching bases. The CDR3 is 13 residues long. Deletions cut 10 bases from V and 1 base from J, with 13 bases between. Germline-derived CDR1 and CDR2 are LNHDA and SQIVND (reference sequence). The CDR3 nucleotides read TGTGCCACTCAGGGCCCCGGGAACACTGAAGCTTTCTTT. Translation: CATQGPGNTEAFF.

The V call is TRBV9, the J call TRBJ1-3; D is undetermined. Germline CDR1 and CDR2: SGDLS and YYNGEE. The V end was cut by 3 bases, the J end by 3 bases, with 7 bases between. The CDR3 is made up of 13 amino acids. CDR3 sequence (DNA): TGTGCCAGCAGCGCGGAGGATGGAAACACCATATATTTT. It codes for CASSAEDGNTIYF.

Only one count was recorded for this clone. J is TRBJ1-2 and V is TRBV18; 9 bases line up with TRBD1. Germline CDR1 is KGHSH and CDR2 is LQKENI. Germline trimming cut 3 bases from V and 3 bases from J; bases unmatched to any gene: 11. The CDR3 contains 17 residues. CDR3 residues: CASSPYLSRDRDYGYTF. The CDR3 region has the DNA TGTGCCAGCTCACCCTATCTGTCCCGGGACAGGGACTATGGCTACACCTTC.

In this sample, this clone turned up a few times. The chain recombines TRBV7-6 with TRBJ2-2, with D perhaps TRBD1 (6 bases). CDR1 is SGHVS, CDR2 FNYEAQ, per germline. The CDR3 runs to 16 residues. With 5 bases removed from V and 0 bases from J, the gap between germline ends came to 13 bases. CDR3 residues: CASSLQTGANTGELFF. The CDR3 coding sequence is TGTGCCAGCAGCCTTCAGACAGGTGCGAACACCGGGGAGCTGTTTTTT.

CDR3 sequence: CASRAQGTGELFF. CDR3 bases: TGTGCCAGCAGGGCACAGGGGACCGGGGAGCTGTTTTTT. V usage is TRBV28 and J usage is TRBJ2-2, with 7 bases aligning to TRBD1. CDR1 MDHEN and CDR2 SYDVKM come from the germline V gene. Losses at the gene ends were 6 bases for V and 5 bases for J; bases not matched to a gene: 3. The CDR3 sequence is 13 residues long. The whole variable domain, filled in from reference TRBV28 and TRBJ2-2, reads DVKVTQSSRYLVKRTGEKVFLECVQDMDHENMFWYRQDPGLGLRLIYFSYDVKMKEKGDIPEGYSVSREKKERFSLILESASTNQTSMYLCASRAQGTGELFFGEGSRLTVL.

This clone was seen only once. The chain links TRBV5-1 to TRBJ1-4; D is perhaps TRBD1 (6 bases). The germline V and J ends were trimmed by 4 bases and 7 bases, with 17 bases remaining between them. The CDR3 covers 15 residues. Germline CDR1 SGHRS, CDR2 YFSETQ. CDR3 loop: CASSPGGGESEKLFF. CDR3 nucleotides: TGCGCCAGCAGCCCGGGGGGGGGCGAGTCTGAAAAACTGTTTTTT.

The chain couples TRBV5-5 to TRBJ1-2; tentatively, D is TRBD1 (6 bases). CDR3 length: 14 residues. V gave up 0 bases and J gave up 7 bases, with 13 bases separating them. Germline assignment: CDR1 SGHKS and CDR2 YYEKEE (reference sequence). The CDR3 DNA sequence: TGTGCCAGCAGCTTGGATACAGGGAGGGGTGGCTACACCTTC. Translated: CASSLDTGRGGYTF.